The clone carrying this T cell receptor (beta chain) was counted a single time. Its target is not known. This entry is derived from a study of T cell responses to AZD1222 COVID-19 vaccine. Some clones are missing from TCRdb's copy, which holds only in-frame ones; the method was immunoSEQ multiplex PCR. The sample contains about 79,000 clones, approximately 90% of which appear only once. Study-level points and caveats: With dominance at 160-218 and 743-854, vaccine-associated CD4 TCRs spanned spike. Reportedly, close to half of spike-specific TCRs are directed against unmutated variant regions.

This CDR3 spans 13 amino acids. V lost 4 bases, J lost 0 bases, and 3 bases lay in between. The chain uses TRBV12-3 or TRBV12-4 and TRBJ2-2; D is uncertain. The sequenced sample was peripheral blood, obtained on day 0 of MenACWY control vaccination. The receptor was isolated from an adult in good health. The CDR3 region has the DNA TGTGCCAGCAGTTATTCGAACACCGGGGAGCTGTTTTTT. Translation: CASSYSNTGELFF.